This TCR beta chain is from a study of patients and donors after allogeneic stem cell transplantation. One entry per CDR3 protein, called by TCRdb with MiXCR from the RT-PCR reads. The sample lists approximately 410,000 distinct CDR3 sequences, 16% occurring once. This CDR3 region has 13 residues. The V gene's germline CDR1 is MNHEY and CDR2 SVGAGI. The V and J ends lost 2 bases and 0 bases respectively, with 4 bases between them. This clonotype was counted ten times or more. The J gene is TRBJ1-1, the V gene TRBV6-5; the D is unclear. The sample taken for sequencing was blood, either unsorted or a sorted T cell fraction (not recorded which). The sequence derives from a human donor who was either an allogeneic HSCT recipient or a stem cell or donor lymphocyte infusion donor (not recorded which). It is not recorded whose cells these are; they may come from a transplant donor. Here the CDR3 reads CASSYKMNTEAFF. CDR3 coding DNA: TGTGCCAGCAGTTACAAGATGAACACTGAAGCTTTCTTT.